This T cell receptor beta chain was retrieved from a study of blood T cell repertoires in COVID-19 (TCRdb year 2020). Some background on the complete study: The collaborator samples originated in the United States, Italy and Spain and spanned the acute and convalescent phases of COVID-19. The material from the prospective study consisted of cDNA or gDNA derived from T cells, B-cell-depleted T cells, or PBMCs. Deeply sampled blood TCRbeta repertoires from subjects exposed to, actively infected with, or recovered from COVID-19 were included in the dataset. The repertoires were made available in a free public database intended to serve as a resource for research on the immune response to SARS-CoV-2. Samples were obtained from the ongoing ImmuneRACE study (first 160 participants) and from some 1,300 subjects provided by 6 global collaborators. A de-identified subject ID, COVID-19 status, age in years and sex were almost always included in the sample metadata. Where available, HLA class I and class II types were taken from metadata supplied by the sample provider and were not determined by assay-based typing. General conclusions and limits of the study: Clinical and demographic metadata were provided uncurated, with the amount varying by source and participant.

In the prospective study, participants were roughly 18 to 95 years old, resided in fewer than 25 geographic areas of the United States, and were enrolled through a virtual design. To assign participants to cohorts, the prospective study relied on clinical history that participants themselves reported in a screening survey and a study questionnaire. Recovered participants in ImmuneRACE Cohort 3 were defined by two consecutive negative NP/OP PCR tests, clearance by a healthcare professional, or resolution of symptoms. Mobile phlebotomists in the prospective study collected whole blood, serum and a nasopharyngeal or oropharyngeal swab from every participant. Over a roughly 2-month period, participants in the prospective study had the option of providing additional blood draws and questionnaires. Prospective study blood samples were shipped either frozen or at room temperature before DNA extraction.

In regard to this clone: Its recognized antigen is unknown. Base qualities are missing; no much larger clone stands one base away.

TCRbeta CDR3 regions were amplified from genomic DNA by means of the immunoSEQ Assay, a bias-controlled multiplex PCR. Concerning the study's data processing: The number of nucleated cells in each sample was estimated by amplification of reference gene primers within the assay. To quantify the absolute abundance of each unique TCRbeta CDR3 rearrangement, sequence reads were collapsed and filtered. For each sample, productive Simpson clonality was calculated as the square root of Simpson's diversity index across productive rearrangements. TCRdb re-hosts the immuneACCESS table, in-frame sequences only. Its copies lack some clones; in the studies checked, an unresolved V gene accounts for under half of them, and the cause for the rest is not known. V, J and clone size are taken as reported in that table, and D and trimming were inferred from the DNA itself. Within this sample are 300,000 to 350,000 clones, with nearly 90% of them counted one time only. Around 9% of the sample lies in the top ten.

Reading the germline V gene gives CDR1 SGDLS and CDR2 YYNGEE. V and J are trimmed by 0 bases and 6 bases, and the gene matches miss 14 bases of the junction. CDR3 length: 17 amino acids, cysteine to phenylalanine. Only the CDR3 portion is preserved as DNA: 51 bases, with reading frame beginning at the first base. The chain links TRBV9 with TRBJ1-2, with TRBD1 identical over 7 junction bases. This receptor was identified in a woman aged 25-40 years who had recovered from COVID-19. The specimen was PBMCs or T cells enriched from blood (not recorded which). The DNA is TGTGCCAGCAGCGTAGGTATTACTGCGGGACAGACAAATGGCTACACCTTC. Its translation reads: CASSVGITAGQTNGYTF.